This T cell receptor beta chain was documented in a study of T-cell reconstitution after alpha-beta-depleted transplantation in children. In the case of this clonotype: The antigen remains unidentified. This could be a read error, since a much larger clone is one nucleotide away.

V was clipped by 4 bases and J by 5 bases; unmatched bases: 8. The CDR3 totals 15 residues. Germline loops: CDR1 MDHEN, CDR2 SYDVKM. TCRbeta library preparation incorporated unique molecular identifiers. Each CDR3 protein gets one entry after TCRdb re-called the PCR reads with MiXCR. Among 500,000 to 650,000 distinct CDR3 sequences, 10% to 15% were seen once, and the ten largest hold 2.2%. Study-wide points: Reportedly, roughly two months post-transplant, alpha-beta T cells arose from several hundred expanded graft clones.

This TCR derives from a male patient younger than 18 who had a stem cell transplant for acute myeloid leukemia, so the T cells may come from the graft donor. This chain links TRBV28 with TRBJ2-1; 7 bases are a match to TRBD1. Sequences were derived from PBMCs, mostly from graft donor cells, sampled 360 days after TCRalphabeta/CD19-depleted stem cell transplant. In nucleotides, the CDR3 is TGTGCCAGCAGTTCCCTGGGGACAGTCGACAATGAGCAGTTCTTC. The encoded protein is CASSSLGTVDNEQFF.